This T cell receptor (beta chain) was sequenced for a study of blood T cell repertoires in COVID-19. Method: immunoSEQ multiplex PCR; TCRdb's copy keeps in-frame clones and lacks some. The sample includes about 270,000 clones, approximately 85% of them seen just once. Germline loops: CDR1 MNHEY, CDR2 SMNVEV (reference sequence). This CDR3 is built from 14 residues. V was pared by 6 bases and J by 0 bases, with 6 bases between. Concerning this clone: Different DNA sequences within this sample yield the same CDR3.

The chain combines TRBV27 with TRBJ1-6; D call uncertain. Specimen: peripheral blood. The TCR comes from a human donor in a cohort sampled during active COVID-19. CDR3 sequence (DNA): TGTGCCAGCAGCCCCAGCTCCTATAATTCACCCCTCCACTTT. Translating gives CASSPSSYNSPLHF.